Shown below are 21 T cell receptor beta chains from a single sample sequenced in a study of radiotherapy plus CTLA-4 blockade in lung cancer. Assay used: immunoSEQ multiplex PCR; TCRdb lists only in-frame clones, some missing. The sample lists 86,000 or so clones; 78% were seen once. The specimen comprised peripheral blood, sampled from a patient treated with radiotherapy plus ipilimumab. Receptors were obtained from a human donor with non-small cell lung cancer who had a partial response to radiotherapy plus ipilimumab. Some clones in this sample may be carry-over from other donors' samples.

This clone appeared a single time. The chain has TRBV7-2 and TRBJ2-3; 7 nucleotides line up with TRBD2. This CDR3 region has 15 residues. V lost 1 base and J lost 3; bases outside the gene matches: 4. Germline values: CDR1 SGHTA, CDR2 FQGNSA. The CDR3 DNA follows: TGTGCCAGCAGCTTAGAGGGACTAATGACAGATACGCAGTATTTT. Translation gives CASSLEGLMTDTQYF.

This clone showed up just a few times. The chain uses TRBV7-2 and TRBJ2-5; TRBD2 agrees at 8 bases. There are 14 residues in the CDR3. With V trimmed by 2 bases and J by 9 bases, 8 bases remained unmatched. From germline, CDR1 is SGHTA and CDR2 FQGNSA. The CDR3 nucleotides read TGTGCCAGCAGCTTACCGGCGGGGCGGGGGGCCCAGTACTTC. It specifies CASSLPAGRGAQYF.

This clone has more than one count but fewer than ten. The gene calls are TRBV6-5 and TRBJ1-2, with 8 nucleotides matching TRBD1. The CDR3 has 12 amino acids. The V gene's germline CDR1 is MNHEY and CDR2 SVGAGI. The V gene end was trimmed by 7 bases and the J gene end by 8 bases; junction bases not matched to a gene: 6. This CDR3 is CASIGQGKGYTF. In DNA form, the CDR3 reads TGTGCCAGCATCGGACAGGGAAAGGGCTACACCTTC.

The genes are TRBV11-2 and TRBJ2-1; the match to TRBD2 covers 9 bases. The V and J ends lost 4 bases and 0 bases, in that order; junction bases with no gene match: 13. The CDR3 totals 19 residues. CDR1 is SGHAT and CDR2 is FQNNGV in the germline V gene. CDR3 loop: CASSSPKTTSGFSYNEQFF. The CDR3 DNA sequence: TGTGCCAGCAGCTCCCCGAAAACGACTAGCGGATTCTCCTACAATGAGCAGTTCTTC.

The rearrangement uses TRBV19 and TRBJ1-3; D remains unclear. Trimming cost V 4 bases and J 1 base, with 11 bases left between them. Germline CDR1 and CDR2: LNHDA and SQIVND (reference sequence). This CDR3 is built from 15 residues. CDR3 DNA: TGTGCCAGTAGTACCCCCCAGGAATCTGGAAACACCATATATTTT. This encodes CASSTPQESGNTIYF.

This clone appeared a single time. This chain joins TRBV18 and TRBJ2-7; 9 nucleotides match TRBD1. J was trimmed by 5 bases and V by 2 bases; bases with no gene match: 7. Per germline, CDR1 KGHSH and CDR2 LQKENI. The CDR3 totals 15 residues. The CDR3 bases are TGTGCCAGCTCACCAGCCGGGACAGGGTTCCACGAGCAGTACTTC. Its translation: CASSPAGTGFHEQYF.

The chain carries TRBV19 and TRBJ2-4; 8 nucleotides agree with TRBD2. With V trimmed by 5 bases and J by 10 bases, 10 bases remained unmatched. In germline, CDR1 is LNHDA, CDR2 SQIVND (reference sequence). This CDR3 comprises 14 residues. This CDR3 is CASSFPGGARIQYF. DNA of the CDR3: TGTGCCAGTAGTTTCCCCGGGGGGGCCCGGATTCAGTACTTC.

The chain carries TRBV7-2 and TRBJ1-1; 7 positions agree with TRBD1. The CDR3 spans 15 residues. Germline V lookup: CDR1 SGHTA, CDR2 FQGNSA. After removal of 4 bases from V and 5 bases from J, the junction contained 10 bases not matched to a gene. CDR3 in amino acids: CASSSRQGRGTEAFF. The CDR3 DNA follows: TGTGCCAGCAGCTCGAGACAGGGACGGGGTACTGAAGCTTTCTTT.

V usage is TRBV18 and J usage is TRBJ2-3, with 11 bases aligning to TRBD2. The CDR3 covers 18 residues. V was clipped by 3 bases and J by 0 bases; unmatched bases: 8. The germline V gene has CDR1 KGHSH and CDR2 LQKENI. In nucleotides, the CDR3 is TGTGCCAGCTCACCTAGACTAGCGGGGCCGTCTAGCACAGATACGCAGTATTTT. Protein sequence: CASSPRLAGPSSTDTQYF. Looking up the rest from reference TRBV18 and TRBJ2-3 gives the full variable domain: NAGVMQNPRHLVRRRGQEARLRCSPMKGHSHVYWYRQLPEEGLKFMVYLQKENIIDESGMPKERFSAEFPKEGPSILRIQQVVRGDSAAYFCASSPRLAGPSSTDTQYFGPGTRLTVL.

This sequence joins TRBV11-3 and TRBJ2-5; 7 positions agree with TRBD1. The V gene end was trimmed by 5 bases and the J gene end by 4 bases; junction bases not matched to a gene: 7. The CDR3 runs to 14 residues. Germline lookup yields CDR1 SGHNT and CDR2 YENEEA. The chain's CDR3 is CASSLGTARETQYF. The CDR3 region has the DNA TGTGCCAGCAGCCTCGGGACAGCCCGAGAGACCCAGTACTTC.

The chain carries TRBV5-8 and TRBJ2-7; TRBD2 matches 12 bases. V dropped 6 bases and J dropped 4; count of bases not matched to a gene: 11. The CDR3 extends over 16 amino acids. The germline CDR1 and CDR2 sequences are SGHTS and YDEGEE. The CDR3 spells CASTLLLTSGSYEQYF. CDR3 coding DNA: TGTGCCAGCACCTTATTACTGACTAGCGGGAGTTACGAGCAGTACTTC.

The gene calls are TRBV5-1 and TRBJ2-3; the match to TRBD2 covers 10 bases. J was trimmed by 2 bases and V by 5 bases; bases with no gene match: 5. This CDR3 contains 15 residues. Germline CDR1 SGHRS, CDR2 YFSETQ. CDR3 DNA: TGCGCCAGCAGTCTCACTAGCGGGGTCACAGATACGCAGTATTTT. It translates to CASSLTSGVTDTQYF.

The sample holds a few counts of this clone. V and J are TRBV28 and TRBJ1-6; maybe TRBD1 (5 bases). Per the germline V gene, CDR1 is MDHEN and CDR2 is SYDVKM. Trimming cost V 8 bases and J 7 bases, with 9 bases left between them. This CDR3 has 12 amino acids. The CDR3 protein is CASGGGNSPLHF. CDR3 DNA: TGTGCCAGCGGTGGGGGGAATTCACCCCTCCACTTT.

This chain connects TRBV6-1 to TRBJ2-7; tentatively, D is TRBD2 (6 bases). Trimming cost V 8 bases and J 0 bases, with 17 bases left between them. The CDR3 has 15 residues. CDR1 and CDR2 from the germline V gene are MNHNS and SASEGT. CDR3 in amino acids: CASSYVRDFSYEQYF. CDR3 nucleotide sequence: TGTGCCAGCTCCTATGTCCGGGACTTCTCCTACGAGCAGTACTTC.

This rearrangement joins TRBV6-1 to TRBJ2-2; TRBD1 agrees at 7 bases. The CDR3 loop spans 15 amino acids. Trimming took 6 bases from V and 2 from J; bases not matched to a gene: 6. Per germline, CDR1 MNHNS and CDR2 SASEGT. The CDR3 region has the DNA TGTGCCAGCAGCCCCGGGACAGTTAACACCGGGGAGCTGTTTTTT. Translation: CASSPGTVNTGELFF.

This chain connects TRBV19 to TRBJ2-2; TRBD1 aligns across 8 bases. CDR3 length equals 15 residues. V was clipped by 3 bases and J by 5 bases; unmatched bases: 5. From germline, CDR1 is LNHDA and CDR2 SQIVND (reference sequence). The CDR3 loop is CASSMETGATGELFF. CDR3 bases: TGTGCCAGTAGTATGGAGACAGGGGCGACCGGGGAGCTGTTTTTT. Full variable domain (missing parts from reference TRBV19 and TRBJ2-2): DGGITQSPKYLFRKEGQNVTLSCEQNLNHDAMYWYRQDPGQGLRLIYYSQIVNDFQKGDIAEGYSVSREKKESFPLTVTSAQKNPTAFYLCASSMETGATGELFFGEGSRLTVL.

V gene TRBV7-6 combines with J gene TRBJ1-5; 7 bases match TRBD1. V dropped 3 bases and J dropped 3; count of bases not matched to a gene: 5. This CDR3 is built from 15 residues. Germline CDR1 is SGHVS and CDR2 is FNYEAQ. The CDR3 protein is CASSFSDRLNQPQHF. CDR3 nucleotide sequence: TGTGCCAGCAGCTTCTCGGACAGGCTCAATCAGCCCCAGCATTTT.

The rearrangement joins TRBV30 to TRBJ1-3, with a weak D call TRBD1 (5 bases). The V end was cut by 8 bases, the J end by 0 bases, with 17 bases between. CDR1 is GTSNPN, CDR2 SVGIG, per germline (reference sequence). The CDR3 sequence is 15 residues long. CDR3 sequence (DNA): TGTGCCGGAAGGGGATTGTGGAGCTCTGGAAACACCATATATTTT. Amino acids: CAGRGLWSSGNTIYF.

This chain links TRBV19 with TRBJ1-1; D uncertain. V was cut by 8 bases and J by 0 bases, with 7 bases left in between. The CDR3 sequence is 12 residues long. Germline-derived CDR1 and CDR2 are LNHDA and SQIVND (reference sequence). The CDR3 reads CASSNMNTEAFF. CDR3 DNA: TGTGCCAGTTCCAACATGAACACTGAAGCTTTCTTT.

The chain links TRBV5-4 to TRBJ2-5; 9 bases agree with TRBD1. Trimming removed 4 bases from V and 4 bases from J; junction bases left unmatched: 5. The CDR3 runs to 14 residues. CDR1 is SGHNT, CDR2 YYREEE, per germline (reference sequence). DNA for the CDR3: TGTGCCAGCAGCGGGGACAGGGTGAGAGAGACCCAGTACTTC. Residues: CASSGDRVRETQYF.

The V gene is TRBV19, the J gene TRBJ2-6; maybe TRBD1 (6 bases). The V and J ends lost 7 bases and 4 bases respectively, with 14 bases between them. The germline V gene has CDR1 LNHDA and CDR2 SQIVND (reference sequence). This CDR3 is built from 15 residues. The DNA for the CDR3 is TGTGCCAGTACCCTACAGGGAATCGGGGCCAACGTCCTGACTTTC. Its translation: CASTLQGIGANVLTF.